This is a list of T cell receptor beta chains from one sample in a study of PD-L1 blockade in urothelial cancer. TCRdb's copy holds only in-frame clones and misses some; the assay was immunoSEQ multiplex PCR. The sample has nearly 45,000 clones, about 88% seen once. The source material was PBMCs, sampled around atezolizumab (anti-PD-L1) treatment. These receptors came from a donor at least 40 years old with urothelial cancer. The CDR3 runs from the conserved cysteine through the conserved F or W. A D gene is named only where the DNA matches it firmly. Size is stated for part of the rows, as once, few or many counts, or as a class when the clone is expanded.

J	size	V	D	DNA	CDR3
TRBJ2-7	-	TRBV7-9	TRBD2	TGTGCCGGGGGGACTAGCGGGAGGGCCTCCTACGAGCAGTACTTC	CAGGTSGRASYEQYF
TRBJ2-5	-	TRBV7-3	-	TGTGCCAGCAGCTTAAATAGGGGCCCCCAAGAGACCCAGTACTTC	CASSLNRGPQETQYF
TRBJ2-7	-	TRBV6-5	-	TGTGCCAGCAGCTTGAGTCCGGAGAGCTCCTACGAGCAGTACTTC	CASSLSPESSYEQYF
TRBJ2-1	-	TRBV5-6	-	TGTGCCAGCAGCTTGGAGGCAGGGCGGATATACAATGAGCAGTTCTTC	CASSLEAGRIYNEQFF
TRBJ2-7	few	TRBV20-1	-	TGCAGTGCGAGGGAATCCTACGAGCAGTACTTC	CSARESYEQYF
TRBJ2-1	once	TRBV5-1	-	TGCGCCAGCAGCCCAGCTAAGCGGGAGCAGTTCTTC	CASSPAKREQFF
TRBJ1-1	once	TRBV19	-	TGTGCCTCCAGAACCGCGACAGCGAACACTGAAGCTTTCTTT	CASRTATANTEAFF
TRBJ1-6	-	TRBV2	TRBD1	TGTGCCAGCAGTGACCTCCTCACAGGGGTGGGTAATTCACCCCTCCACTTT	CASSDLLTGVGNSPLHF
TRBJ1-1	-	TRBV5-1	TRBD1	TGCGCCAGCAGCCCGGGACAGGGGGCAGGGATTGAAGCTTTCTTT	CASSPGQGAGIEAFF
TRBJ2-1	-	TRBV23-1	-	TGCGCCAGCAGTCTTCGAAAGAACGAAGGACACTTCTGCAACAATGAGCAGTTCTTC	CASSLRKNEGHFCNNEQFF
TRBJ2-7	-	TRBV4-2	TRBD1	TGTGCCAGCAGCCAAGGTGTCACAGGGGCATTTCGCGACGAGCAGTACTTC	CASSQGVTGAFRDEQYF
TRBJ2-3	-	TRBV11-2	-	TGTGCCAGCAGCCCAGGACTTGGGACAGATACGCAGTATTTT	CASSPGLGTDTQYF
TRBJ2-1	-	TRBV11-3	TRBD2	TGTGCCAGCAGCGGGGGAGGGACTAGCGGGATGGAGCAGTTCTTC	CASSGGGTSGMEQFF
TRBJ1-1	-	TRBV7-8	-	TGTGCCAGCAGCTTCTTAGGGGGGAACACTGAAGCTTTCTTT	CASSFLGGNTEAFF
TRBJ1-4	once	TRBV18	TRBD1	TGTGCCAGCTCACGGGGACAGGGGCAGGCTAATGAAAAACTGTTTTTT	CASSRGQGQANEKLFF
TRBJ2-5	-	TRBV7-2	TRBD2	TGTGCCAGCAGCTTAGGCCCGGGGGGGACCCAGTACTTC	CASSLGPGGTQYF
TRBJ2-7	few	TRBV6-1	TRBD1	TGTGCCAGCACTGGGGGGACAGGGGGCAACGAGCAGTACTTC	CASTGGTGGNEQYF
TRBJ2-1	once	TRBV14	-	TGTGCCAGCAGCCAAGTCGGCGCCGGGAGGTTCTTC	CASSQVGAGRFF
TRBJ1-1	-	TRBV4-3	-	TGCGCCAGCAGCCGGGCGGCGGGGGCGAACACTGAAGCTTTCTTT	CASSRAAGANTEAFF
TRBJ1-1	once	TRBV12-5	TRBD1	TGTGCTAGTGGTACCTCGGACAGGGGTGCTGAAGCTTTCTTT	CASGTSDRGAEAFF
TRBJ2-1	-	TRBV7-2	-	TGTGCCAGCAGCTTAGGCGCGGGCGACAACCAGTTCTTC	CASSLGAGDNQFF
TRBJ2-7	-	TRBV5-1	TRBD2	TGCGCCAGCAGCGCACTAGCGGGAGGGTTGTACGAGCAGTACTTC	CASSALAGGLYEQYF
TRBJ2-1	-	TRBV19	TRBD2	TGTGCCAGTAGTATTGGGCTAGCGGGATTCTATGAGCAGTTCTTC	CASSIGLAGFYEQFF
TRBJ2-3	-	TRBV15	-	TGTGCCACCAACAGGGCTTTCACAGATACGCAGTATTTT	CATNRAFTDTQYF
TRBJ2-5	-	TRBV7-2	-	TGTGCCAGCAGCTTAGCAGGGGCAGGCGAGACCCAGTACTTC	CASSLAGAGETQYF
TRBJ1-4	-	TRBV7-2	-	TGTGCTACTAGGGATTTTGTAAATGAAAAACTGTTTTTT	CATRDFVNEKLFF
TRBJ2-7	few	TRBV7-2	TRBD2	TGTGCCAGCAGCCGGACTAGCGGGAGCCGGTACGAGCAGTACTTC	CASSRTSGSRYEQYF
TRBJ2-2	-	TRBV6-5	TRBD1	TGTGCCAGCAGCACGGGACAGGGTAACACCGGGGAGCTGTTTTTT	CASSTGQGNTGELFF
TRBJ1-1	-	TRBV7-5	-	TGTGCCAGAAGCTTAGGGTTTGTAAGTCCAGGGCTGGGCACTGAAGCTTTCTTT	CARSLGFVSPGLGTEAFF
TRBJ2-7	-	TRBV2	TRBD2	TGTGCCAGCACCCCCTGGGCTAGCGGGAGTAACGAGCAGTACTTC	CASTPWASGSNEQYF
TRBJ2-7	-	TRBV28	TRBD1	TGTGCCAGCAGTTTCCGACAGGGAAGGTACGAGCAGTACTTC	CASSFRQGRYEQYF
TRBJ2-7	once	TRBV7-9	TRBD1	TGTGCCAGCAGCTTGGGGGACAGGGCTACGCGGGGCTCCTACGAGCAGTACTTC	CASSLGDRATRGSYEQYF
TRBJ2-7	-	TRBV5-4	-	TGTGCCAGCAGCACCGGCGGCTCCTACGAGCAGTACTTC	CASSTGGSYEQYF
TRBJ1-1	-	TRBV29-1	TRBD1	TGCAGCGCTAGGGAGAGACAGGGCACTGAAGCTTTCTTT	CSARERQGTEAFF
TRBJ2-7	-	TRBV5-1	TRBD1	TGCGCCAGCAGTCCCTCGGGACAGGTAGTATACGAGCAGTACTTC	CASSPSGQVVYEQYF
TRBJ2-3	-	TRBV5-1	-	TGCGCCAGCAGCTTGTCCGGGACAAGCAAGCCAGATACGCAGTATTTT	CASSLSGTSKPDTQYF
TRBJ2-7	-	TRBV18	-	TGTGCCAGCTCCCCCGGGGGAAGGTACGAGCAGTACTTC	CASSPGGRYEQYF
TRBJ2-3	-	TRBV5-5	TRBD2	TGTGCCAGCAGCGCGCGGGAGACCGAGCGCGGAGTCTCGCAGTATTTT	CASSARETERGVSQYF
TRBJ1-1	few	TRBV6-5	TRBD1	TGTGCCAGCAGTGCAGACAGGGCCACTGAAGCTTTCTTT	CASSADRATEAFF
TRBJ2-2	-	TRBV5-8	-	TGTGCCAGGTGGAGCGGGCCGACCGGGGAGCTGTTTTTT	CARWSGPTGELFF
TRBJ2-5	-	TRBV6-1	TRBD2	TGTGCCAGCAGTGGACTAGCGGGGTTGGGGGAGACCCAGTACTTC	CASSGLAGLGETQYF
TRBJ2-1	once	TRBV9	TRBD2	TGTGCCAGCAGCGTAGTTAGCGGGAGTTCCTACAATGAGCAGTTCTTC	CASSVVSGSSYNEQFF
TRBJ2-7	-	TRBV7-8	TRBD2	TGTGCCAGCAGCTCCCCACCCGCAGGGCTAGCGGGAGTGGGGGAGCAGTACTTC	CASSSPPAGLAGVGEQYF
TRBJ1-1	-	TRBV11-3	-	TGTGCCAGCACGGGGGATCTGAACACTGAAGCTTTCTTT	CASTGDLNTEAFF
TRBJ2-1	-	TRBV6-6	-	TGTGCCAGCAGCCCAGGGCCTCCCAATGAGCAGTTCTTC	CASSPGPPNEQFF
TRBJ2-1	-	TRBV7-2	-	TGTGCCAGCAGCCCATCCCTATCCGGGAGCAATGAGCAGTTCTTC	CASSPSLSGSNEQFF
TRBJ2-1	-	TRBV7-3	-	TGTGCCAGCAGTCCACGGTACTACAATGAGCAGTTCTTC	CASSPRYYNEQFF
TRBJ1-1	-	TRBV30	-	TGTGCCTGGAGTGCCGGGACGGCCGGGGGTGAAGCTTTCTTT	CAWSAGTAGGEAFF